This T cell receptor (beta chain) appears in the sequencing data of a study of T cells in Graves' hyperthyroidism and ophthalmopathy. Amplification yielded TCR beta CDR3 regions, with RNA transcripts as the source. First-round RT-PCR with HTBI primers amplified the TCR CDR3 region. In TCRdb, the multiplex PCR reads were re-called with MiXCR into one record per CDR3 protein. The sample holds roughly 380,000 distinct CDR3 sequences, more than 11% seen once. The V gene lost 0 bases and the J gene lost 2 bases, with 14 bases spanning the gap. CDR3 length: 17 amino acids. CDR1 and CDR2 (germline): KGHSH, LQKENI. Those patients with uncontrolled infection, other autoimmune disease, pregnancy or lactation were excluded. Used for diagnoses were clinical symptoms, serum thyroxine and TRAb, thyroid ultrasound and orbital computed tomography. This clonotype was observed a few times.

The genes are TRBV18 and TRBJ2-1; D might be TRBD2 (5 bases). Source material: blood. The receptor's source is an older woman with Graves' hyperthyroidism. CDR3 amino acids: CASSPPRLPGTYNEQFF. The CDR3 DNA follows: TGTGCCAGCTCACCACCGCGTCTACCGGGGACCTACAATGAGCAGTTCTTC. Based on the CDR3 plus reference TRBV18 and TRBJ2-1, the full variable domain is NAGVMQNPRHLVRRRGQEARLRCSPMKGHSHVYWYRQLPEEGLKFMVYLQKENIIDESGMPKERFSAEFPKEGPSILRIQQVVRGDSAAYFCASSPPRLPGTYNEQFFGPGTRLTVL.